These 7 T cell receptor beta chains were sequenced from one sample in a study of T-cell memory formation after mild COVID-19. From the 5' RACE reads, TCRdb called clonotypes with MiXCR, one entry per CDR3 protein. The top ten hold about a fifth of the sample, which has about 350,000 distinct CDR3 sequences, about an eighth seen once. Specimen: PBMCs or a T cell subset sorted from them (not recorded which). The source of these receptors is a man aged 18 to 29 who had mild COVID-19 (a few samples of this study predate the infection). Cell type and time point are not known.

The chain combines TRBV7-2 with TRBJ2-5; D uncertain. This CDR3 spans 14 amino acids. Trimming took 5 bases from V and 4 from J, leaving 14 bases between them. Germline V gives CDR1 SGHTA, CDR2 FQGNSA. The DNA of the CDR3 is TGTGCCAGCAGCCCGACTCCATCATTAGAGACCCAGTACTTC. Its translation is CASSPTPSLETQYF.

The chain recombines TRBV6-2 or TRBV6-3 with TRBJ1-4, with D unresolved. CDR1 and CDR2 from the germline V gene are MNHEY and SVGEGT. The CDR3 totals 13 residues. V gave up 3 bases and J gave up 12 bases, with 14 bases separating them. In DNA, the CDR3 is TGTGCCAGCAGTTATACTGTGCGCCGGGAACTGTTTTTT. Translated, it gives CASSYTVRRELFF.

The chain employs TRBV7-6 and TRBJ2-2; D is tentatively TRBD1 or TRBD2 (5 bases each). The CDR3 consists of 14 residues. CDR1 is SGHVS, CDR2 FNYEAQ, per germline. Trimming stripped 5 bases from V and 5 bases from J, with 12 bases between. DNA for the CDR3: TGTGCCAGCAGCCCAGGGACGGTTACCGGGGAGCTGTTTTTT. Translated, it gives CASSPGTVTGELFF.

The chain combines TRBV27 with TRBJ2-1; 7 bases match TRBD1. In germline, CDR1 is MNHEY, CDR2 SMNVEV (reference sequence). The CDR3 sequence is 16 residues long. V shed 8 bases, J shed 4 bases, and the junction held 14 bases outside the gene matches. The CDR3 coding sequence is TGTGCCAGCTCCTCCATCCTCAGGGGGACATACAATGAGCAGTTCTTC. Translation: CASSSILRGTYNEQFF.

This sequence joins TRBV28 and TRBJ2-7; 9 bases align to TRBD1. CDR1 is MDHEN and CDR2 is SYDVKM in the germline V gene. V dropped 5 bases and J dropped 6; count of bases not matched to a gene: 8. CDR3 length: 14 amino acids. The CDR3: CASSPGTGRGEQYV. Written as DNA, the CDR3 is TGTGCCAGCAGTCCCGGGACAGGGAGGGGCGAGCAGTACGTC.

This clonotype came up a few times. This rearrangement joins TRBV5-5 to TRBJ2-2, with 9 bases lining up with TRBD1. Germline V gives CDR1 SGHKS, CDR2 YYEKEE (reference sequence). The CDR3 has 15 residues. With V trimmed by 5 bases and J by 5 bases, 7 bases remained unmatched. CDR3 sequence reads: CASRGGQGITGELFF. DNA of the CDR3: TGTGCCAGCAGGGGAGGACAGGGGATAACCGGGGAGCTGTTTTTT.

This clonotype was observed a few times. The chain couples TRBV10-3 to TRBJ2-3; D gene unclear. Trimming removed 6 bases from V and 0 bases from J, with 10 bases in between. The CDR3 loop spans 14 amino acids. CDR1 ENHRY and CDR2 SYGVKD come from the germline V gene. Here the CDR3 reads CAIRMTSSTDTQYF. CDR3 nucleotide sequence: TGTGCCATCAGAATGACCTCTAGCACAGATACGCAGTATTTT.